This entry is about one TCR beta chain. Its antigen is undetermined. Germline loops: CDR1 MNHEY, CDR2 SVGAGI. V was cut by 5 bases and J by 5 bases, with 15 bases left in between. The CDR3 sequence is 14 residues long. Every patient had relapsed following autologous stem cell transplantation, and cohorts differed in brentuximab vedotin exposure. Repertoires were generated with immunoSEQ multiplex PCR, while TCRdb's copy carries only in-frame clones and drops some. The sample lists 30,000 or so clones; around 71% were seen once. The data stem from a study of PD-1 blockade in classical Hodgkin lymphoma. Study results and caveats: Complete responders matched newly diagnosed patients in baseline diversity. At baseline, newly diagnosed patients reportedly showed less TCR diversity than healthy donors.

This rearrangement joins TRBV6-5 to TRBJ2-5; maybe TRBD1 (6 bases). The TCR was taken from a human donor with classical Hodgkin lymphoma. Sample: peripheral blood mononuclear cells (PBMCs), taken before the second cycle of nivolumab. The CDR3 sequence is CASSRPGHEETQYF. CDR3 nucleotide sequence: TGTGCCAGCAGTCGACCGGGACACGAGGAGACCCAGTACTTC.